These 2 T cell receptor beta chains share one sample of origin, sequenced in a study of cytomegalovirus exposure and HLA in healthy donors. The PCR made use of 60 Vbeta and 13 Jbeta primers. The method was immunoSEQ multiplex PCR; TCRdb's version includes in-frame clones alone and lacks a portion of them. The repertoire holds 85,000 to 100,000 clones, with under 80% as singletons. The sequencing input was PBMCs. The receptors shown here come from a man aged 35 to 55 in good health and CMV-seropositive.

The chain carries TRBV7-8 and TRBJ1-2, with 12 bases aligning to TRBD1. Losses at the gene ends were 5 bases for V and 7 bases for J; bases not matched to a gene: 5. The length of the CDR3 is 14 residues. Germline loops: CDR1 SGHVS, CDR2 FQNEAQ. DNA of the CDR3: TGTGCCAGCAGCGCGGGACAGGGGGCGTTTGGCTACACCTTC. This translates into CASSAGQGAFGYTF. Variable domain in full (rest from reference TRBV7-8 and TRBJ1-2): GAGVSQSPRYKVAKRGQDVALRCDPISGHVSLFWYQQALGQGPEFLTYFQNEAQLDKSGLPSDRFFAERPEGSVSTLKIQRTQQEDSAVYLCASSAGQGAFGYTFGSGTRLTVV.

The CDR3 sequence: CASSSRGGQAYEQYF. In DNA, the CDR3 is TGTGCCAGCAGCTCCCGAGGGGGCCAAGCCTACGAGCAGTACTTC. The chain joins TRBV7-2 to TRBJ2-7, with TRBD1 identical over 7 bases. The CDR3 contains 15 residues. Germline V gives CDR1 SGHTA, CDR2 FQGNSA. Trimming removed 4 bases from V and 2 bases from J; junction bases left unmatched: 8.